A few counts support the clone carrying this T cell receptor (beta chain). Germline CDR1 is DFQATT and CDR2 is SNEGSKA (reference sequence). With V trimmed by 6 bases and J by 0 bases, 4 bases remained unmatched. The CDR3 is made up of 13 amino acids. MiXCR was run by TCRdb on the RT-PCR reads, yielding one entry per CDR3 protein. The sample shows hundreds of thousands of distinct CDR3 sequences, 13% to 15% of them seen only once. The TCR originated in a female donor in good health, serving as a healthy control. The material sequenced was memory CD4+ T cells from blood. J is TRBJ1-1 and V is TRBV20-1; 7 nucleotides line up with TRBD1. This chain's CDR3 is CSALGQVNTEAFF. CDR3 in DNA: TGCAGTGCCCTAGGACAGGTGAACACTGAAGCTTTCTTT.